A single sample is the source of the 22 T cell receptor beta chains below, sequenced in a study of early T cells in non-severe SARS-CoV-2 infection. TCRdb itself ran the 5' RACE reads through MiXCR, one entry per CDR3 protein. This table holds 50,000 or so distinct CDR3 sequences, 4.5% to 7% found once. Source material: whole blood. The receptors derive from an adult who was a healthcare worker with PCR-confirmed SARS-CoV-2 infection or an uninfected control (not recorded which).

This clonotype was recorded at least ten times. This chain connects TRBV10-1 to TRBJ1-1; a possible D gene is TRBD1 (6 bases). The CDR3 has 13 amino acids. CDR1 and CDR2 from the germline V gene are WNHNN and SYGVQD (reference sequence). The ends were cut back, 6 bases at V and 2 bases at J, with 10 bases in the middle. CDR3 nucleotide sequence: TGCGCCAGCAGCCGGACAGCCAACACTGAAGCTTTCTTT. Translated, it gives CASSRTANTEAFF.

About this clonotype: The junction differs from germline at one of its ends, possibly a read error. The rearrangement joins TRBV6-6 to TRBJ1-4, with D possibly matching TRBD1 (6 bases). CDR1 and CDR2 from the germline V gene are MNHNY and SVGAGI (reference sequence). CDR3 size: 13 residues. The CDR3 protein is CAGSGGPDEKLFF. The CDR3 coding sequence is TGTGCCGGCAGCGGGGGCCCAGATGAAAAACTGTTTTTT.

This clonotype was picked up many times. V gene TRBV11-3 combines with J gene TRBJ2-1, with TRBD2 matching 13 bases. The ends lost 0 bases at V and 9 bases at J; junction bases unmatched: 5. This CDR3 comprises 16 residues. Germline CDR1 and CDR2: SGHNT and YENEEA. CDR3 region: CASSLDRTSGSGEQFF. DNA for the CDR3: TGTGCCAGCAGCTTAGACCGGACTAGCGGGAGTGGTGAGCAGTTCTTC.

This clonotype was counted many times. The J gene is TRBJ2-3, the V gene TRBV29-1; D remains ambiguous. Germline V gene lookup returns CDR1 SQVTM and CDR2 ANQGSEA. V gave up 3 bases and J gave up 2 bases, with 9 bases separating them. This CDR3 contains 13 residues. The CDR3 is CSVDFKLTDTQYF. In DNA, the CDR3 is TGCAGCGTTGACTTCAAGCTCACAGATACGCAGTATTTT.

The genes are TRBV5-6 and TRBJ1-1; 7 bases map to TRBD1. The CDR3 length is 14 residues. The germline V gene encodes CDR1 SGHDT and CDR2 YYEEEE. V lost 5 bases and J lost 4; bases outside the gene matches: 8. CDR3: CASRVGQLATEAFF. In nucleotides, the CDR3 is TGTGCCAGCAGGGTGGGACAGCTTGCCACTGAAGCTTTCTTT.

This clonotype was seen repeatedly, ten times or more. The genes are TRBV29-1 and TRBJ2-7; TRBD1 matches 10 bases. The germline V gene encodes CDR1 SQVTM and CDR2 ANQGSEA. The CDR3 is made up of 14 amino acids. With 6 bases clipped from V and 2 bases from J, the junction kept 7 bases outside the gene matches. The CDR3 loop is CSVAGQGSPYEQYF. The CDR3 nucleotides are TGCAGCGTCGCGGGACAGGGGAGTCCCTACGAGCAGTACTTC.

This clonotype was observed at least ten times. The CDR3: CASSYVGLAAEQYF. In DNA form, the CDR3 reads TGTGCCAGCAGCTATGTGGGACTAGCGGCTGAGCAGTACTTC. This sequence joins TRBV7-2 and TRBJ2-7; 11 bases match TRBD2. CDR1 is SGHTA, CDR2 FQGNSA, per germline. The CDR3 runs to 14 residues. V gave up 4 bases and J gave up 7 bases; unmatched junction bases: 6. Complete variable domain (other parts from reference TRBV7-2 and TRBJ2-7): GAGVSQSPSNKVTEKGKDVELRCDPISGHTALYWYRQSLGQGLEFLIYFQGNSAPDKSGLPSDRFSAERTGGSVSTLTIQRTQQEDSAVYLCASSYVGLAAEQYFGPGTRLTVT.

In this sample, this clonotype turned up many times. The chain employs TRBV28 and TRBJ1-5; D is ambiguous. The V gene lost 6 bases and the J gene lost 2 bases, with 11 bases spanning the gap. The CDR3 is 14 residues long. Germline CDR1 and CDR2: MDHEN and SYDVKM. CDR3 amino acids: CASRKGFGNQPQHF. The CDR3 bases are TGTGCCAGCAGAAAGGGATTCGGCAATCAGCCCCAGCATTTT. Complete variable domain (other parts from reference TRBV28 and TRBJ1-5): DVKVTQSSRYLVKRTGEKVFLECVQDMDHENMFWYRQDPGLGLRLIYFSYDVKMKEKGDIPEGYSVSREKKERFSLILESASTNQTSMYLCASRKGFGNQPQHFGDGTRLSIL.

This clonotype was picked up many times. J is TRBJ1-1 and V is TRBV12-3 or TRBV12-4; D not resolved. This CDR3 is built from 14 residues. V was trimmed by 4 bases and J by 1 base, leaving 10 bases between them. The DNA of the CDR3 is TGTGCCAGCAGTTCGGGGAGCGGGAACACTGAAGCTTTCTTT. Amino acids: CASSSGSGNTEAFF.

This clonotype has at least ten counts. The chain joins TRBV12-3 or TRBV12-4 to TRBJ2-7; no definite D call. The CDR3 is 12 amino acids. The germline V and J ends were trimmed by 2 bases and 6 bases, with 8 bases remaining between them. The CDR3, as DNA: TGTGCCAGCAGTTTATATGGGGTCGAGCAGTACTTC. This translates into CASSLYGVEQYF.

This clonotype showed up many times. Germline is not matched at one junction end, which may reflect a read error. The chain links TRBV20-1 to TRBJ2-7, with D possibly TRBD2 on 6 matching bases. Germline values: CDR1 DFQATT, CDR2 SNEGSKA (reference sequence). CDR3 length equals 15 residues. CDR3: CSARAGGLGSYEQYF. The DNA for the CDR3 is TGCAGTGCCAGAGCTGGAGGGCTCGGGTCCTACGAGCAGTACTTC.

The CDR3: CASSGNTGELFF. CDR3 bases: TGTGCCAGCAGTGGAAACACCGGGGAGCTGTTTTTT. The rearrangement joins TRBV2 to TRBJ2-2; D is ambiguous. Between the trimmed V and J ends, which lost 4 bases and 2 bases, there was a span of 2 bases. The germline V gene encodes CDR1 SNHLY and CDR2 FYNNEI. The CDR3 runs to 12 residues.

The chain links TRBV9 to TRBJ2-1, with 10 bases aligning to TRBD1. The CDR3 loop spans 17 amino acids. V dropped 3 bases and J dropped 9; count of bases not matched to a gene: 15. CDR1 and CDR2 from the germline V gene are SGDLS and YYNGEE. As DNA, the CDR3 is TGTGCCAGCAGCGATAGGACAGGGGGGTCCCCTAGGTTTGAGCAGTTCTTC. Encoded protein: CASSDRTGGSPRFEQFF.

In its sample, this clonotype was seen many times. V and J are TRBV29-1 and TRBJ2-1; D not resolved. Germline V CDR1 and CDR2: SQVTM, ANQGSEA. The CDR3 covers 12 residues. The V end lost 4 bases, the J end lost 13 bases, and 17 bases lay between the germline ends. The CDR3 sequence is CSVAPDPPRQFF. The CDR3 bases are TGCAGCGTTGCACCCGACCCCCCGCGACAGTTCTTC.

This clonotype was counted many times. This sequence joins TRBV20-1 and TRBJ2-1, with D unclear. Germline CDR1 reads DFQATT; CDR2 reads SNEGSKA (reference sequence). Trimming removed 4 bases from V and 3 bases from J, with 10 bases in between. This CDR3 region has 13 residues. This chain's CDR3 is CSAIQSFYNEQFF. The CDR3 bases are TGCAGTGCTATACAAAGCTTCTACAATGAGCAGTTCTTC.

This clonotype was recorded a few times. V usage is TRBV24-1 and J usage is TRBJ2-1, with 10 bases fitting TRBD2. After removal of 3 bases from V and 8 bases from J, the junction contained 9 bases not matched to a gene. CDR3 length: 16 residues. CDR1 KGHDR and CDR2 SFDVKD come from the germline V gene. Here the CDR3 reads CATSDASGGASDEQFF. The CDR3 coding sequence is TGTGCCACCAGTGATGCCAGCGGGGGGGCCTCGGATGAGCAGTTCTTC.

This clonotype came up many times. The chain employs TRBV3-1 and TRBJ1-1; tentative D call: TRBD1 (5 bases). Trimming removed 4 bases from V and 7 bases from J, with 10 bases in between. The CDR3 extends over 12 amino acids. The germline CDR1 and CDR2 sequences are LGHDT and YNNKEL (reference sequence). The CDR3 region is CASSRGGNEAFF. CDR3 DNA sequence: TGTGCCAGCAGCCGTGGGGGGAATGAAGCTTTCTTT.

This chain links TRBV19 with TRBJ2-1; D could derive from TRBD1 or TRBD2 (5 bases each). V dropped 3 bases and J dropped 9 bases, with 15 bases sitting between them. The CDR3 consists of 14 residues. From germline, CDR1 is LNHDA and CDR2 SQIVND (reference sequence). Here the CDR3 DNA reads TGTGCCAGTAGTATTCCGGGGCGGCGGAGTGAGCAGTTCTTC. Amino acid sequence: CASSIPGRRSEQFF.

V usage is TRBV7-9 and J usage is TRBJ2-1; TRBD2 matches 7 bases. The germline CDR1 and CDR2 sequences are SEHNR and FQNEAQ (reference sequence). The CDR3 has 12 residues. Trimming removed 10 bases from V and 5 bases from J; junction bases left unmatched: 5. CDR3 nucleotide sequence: TGTGCCACGGGACTACGAAACAATGAGCAGTTCTTC. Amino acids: CATGLRNNEQFF.

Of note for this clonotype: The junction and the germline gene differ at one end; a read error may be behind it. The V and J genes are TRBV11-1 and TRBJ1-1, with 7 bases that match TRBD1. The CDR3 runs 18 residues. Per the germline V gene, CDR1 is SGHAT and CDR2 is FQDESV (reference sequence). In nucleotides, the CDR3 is TGTGCCAGCAGCCAACGCACAGGGGCTACGGCTATGAACACTGAAGCTTCCTTT. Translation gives CASSQRTGATAMNTEASF. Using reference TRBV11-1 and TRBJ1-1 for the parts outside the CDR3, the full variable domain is EAEVAQSPRYKITEKSQAVAFWCDPISGHATLYWYRQILGQGPELLVQFQDESVVDDSQLPKDRFSAERLKGVDSTLKIQPAELGDSAMYLCASSQRTGATAMNTEASFGQGTRLTVV.

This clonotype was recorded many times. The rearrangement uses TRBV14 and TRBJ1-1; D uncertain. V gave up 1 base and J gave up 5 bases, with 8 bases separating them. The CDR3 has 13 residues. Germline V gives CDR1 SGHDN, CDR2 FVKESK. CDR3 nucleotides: TGTGCCAGCAGCCAAGGGAGCATAACTGAAGCTTTCTTT. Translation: CASSQGSITEAFF.

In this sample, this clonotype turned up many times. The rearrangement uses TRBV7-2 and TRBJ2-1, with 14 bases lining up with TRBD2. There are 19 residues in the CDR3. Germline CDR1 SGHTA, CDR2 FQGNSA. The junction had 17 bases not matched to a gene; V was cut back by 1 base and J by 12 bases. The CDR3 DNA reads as TGTGCCAGCAGCTTAGGACACTCGACCGGGACTAGCGGGAGAGGTGGGCAGTTCTTC. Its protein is CASSLGHSTGTSGRGGQFF. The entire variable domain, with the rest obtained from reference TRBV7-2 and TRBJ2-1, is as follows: GAGVSQSPSNKVTEKGKDVELRCDPISGHTALYWYRQSLGQGLEFLIYFQGNSAPDKSGLPSDRFSAERTGGSVSTLTIQRTQQEDSAVYLCASSLGHSTGTSGRGGQFFGPGTRLTVL.